The entry that follows covers one TCR beta chain sequence. This clonotype was picked up a small number of times. Its antigen is still unknown. Per-base qualities were not stored, and no clone one base away is much larger. TCR beta rearrangements were amplified from genomic DNA isolated from peripheral blood, not from sorted cells or RNA. The data originate from a study of T cell repertoires in aging, cancer and after chemotherapy (dated by TCRdb to between 2018 and 2021). General notes on the study: Six donor age groups were covered, ranging from 30 or younger up to 70 or older, and each group contained at least three individuals. Control TCR repertoires from healthy donors were recorded across several months to years, and re-sampling revealed clear clonal overlap. The complete dataset included approximately 10 million TCR reads. To examine immunoaging and T cell reconstitution after chemotherapy, the study profiled TCR beta repertoires in peripheral blood from healthy donors and cancer patients. A cohort of roughly 220 cancer patients (about 94 with hematological and around 130 with solid cancers) was assembled, and under 100 healthy donors were included as a reference group.

The junction shows trimming of 4 bases on V and 3 bases on J, plus 10 bases between the germline ends. The CDR3 starts with the cysteine, ends with the phenylalanine, and has 14 residues. The DNA shown is the 42-base CDR3, in frame from base 1. From the germline V gene, CDR1 is SGHRS and CDR2 is YFSETQ. Overall results and qualifications from the work: Median generation probability increased over the chemotherapy interval in both cancer cohorts, suggesting repertoire reconstitution through rebound thymic output. In healthy donors, the decline in TCR diversity with age was mainly due to loss of richness, whereas in cancer patients loss of evenness also played a role. Compared with age-matched healthy donors, untreated patients with hematological or solid cancers had significantly lower TCR diversity and higher clonality in blood. The authors noted that the repertoire data do not allow conclusions about immunological memory after chemotherapy.

Rearranged TRB sequences spanning V, D and J segments were amplified in a multiplex touch-down PCR with a mixed TRB-A/B primer pool. Illumina adapters and sample indices were added to the amplicons in two consecutive PCR reactions performed with Phusion HS II polymerase. The amplicons were purified from gel with the NucleoSpin Gel and PCR Clean-up kit and then assessed with Qubit and an Agilent 2100 Bioanalyzer. Sequencing of the libraries was done on an Illumina MiSeq with paired-end, single-indexed 600-cycle runs. As for the authors' bioinformatics: Processing of the TRB sequences was carried out with MiXCR versions 2.12 and 3.0.5. A clone was defined as each unique CDR3 nucleotide sequence, and only productive sequences supported by at least two reads were kept. Repertoire metrics included Shannon diversity, evenness, clonality (one minus evenness), and alpha-parameterized diversity profiles from alpha 0 to 5. Generation probabilities of clones in paired pre- and post-chemotherapy samples were computed with the IGoR algorithm. The public reads were reanalyzed by TCRdb: fastp trimming at Q25, MiXCR alignment, in-frame beta chains only. Entries are consolidated by CDR3 protein sequence, retaining the most common genes and DNA. The V and J calls come from TCRdb's annotation, not from the publication. The sample table contains 9,900 or so distinct CDR3 sequences; only one count was recorded for 25% of them. The ten largest clonotypes hold 1.3% of the sample.

The chain couples TRBV5-1 to TRBJ2-2; too little of a D gene remains to name it. The receptor was isolated from a human donor in good health. Sequences were obtained from blood. The DNA sequence follows: TGCGCCAGCAGCACTCGCCGAGACACCGGGGAGCTGTTTTTT. Its translation is CASSTRRDTGELFF.